The next 32 T cell receptor beta chains were all read from a single sample in a study of T cell responses to AZD1222 COVID-19 vaccine. The repertoire was sequenced with immunoSEQ multiplex PCR; TCRdb's copy has only in-frame clones and lacks some. The sample records some 120,000 clones, more than 75% being singletons. The sample consisted of peripheral blood, taken on day 0 of AZD1222 vaccination. All receptors derive from an adult in good health.

V gene TRBV3-1 (or the pseudogene TRBV3-2) combines with J gene TRBJ2-5; 10 bases match TRBD2. The CDR3 spans 16 residues. Germline CDR1 is LGHDT and CDR2 is YNNKEL (reference sequence). Trimming took 5 bases from V and 1 from J; bases not matched to a gene: 7. This CDR3 is CASSARLAGLQETQYF. CDR3 in DNA: TGTGCCAGCAGCGCTAGACTAGCGGGCCTCCAAGAGACCCAGTACTTC.

This chain links TRBV7-2 with TRBJ1-5; D unresolved. There are 13 residues in the CDR3. Trimming took 1 base from V and 5 from J, leaving 6 bases between them. Looked up from germline, CDR1 is SGHTA and CDR2 is FQGNSA. Here the CDR3 DNA reads TGTGCCAGCAGCTTAGTCAGGCATCAGCCCCAGCATTTT. This encodes CASSLVRHQPQHF.

J is TRBJ2-5 and V is TRBV28; TRBD1 is a possible D gene (6 bases). The length of the CDR3 is 12 residues. The V end lost 7 bases, the J end lost 7 bases, and 13 bases lay between the germline ends. Germline V CDR1 and CDR2: MDHEN, SYDVKM. This CDR3 is CASKIIRGTQYF. In DNA form, the CDR3 reads TGTGCCAGCAAAATAATCAGGGGGACCCAGTACTTC.

This clone was found a few times. This chain joins TRBV28 and TRBJ2-7, with 7 bases identical to TRBD1. The trim removed 6 bases at V and 3 bases at J, leaving 5 bases unmatched. Germline V gene lookup returns CDR1 MDHEN and CDR2 SYDVKM. The CDR3 consists of 13 residues. The CDR3 region has the DNA TGTGCCAGCAGACTGGGACAGTTCTACGAGCAGTACTTC. As protein: CASRLGQFYEQYF.

The genes are TRBV3-1 (or the pseudogene TRBV3-2) and TRBJ1-1, with TRBD1 matching over 11 bases. This CDR3 has 15 amino acids. The V gene's germline CDR1 is LGHDT and CDR2 YNNKEL (reference sequence). V lost 0 bases to trimming and J lost 11 bases; unmatched junction nucleotides: 8. CDR3 bases: TGTGCCAGCAGCCAAGAGTTCCTGGACAGGGGGCTTGCTTTCTTT. Protein product: CASSQEFLDRGLAFF.

This rearrangement joins TRBV2 to TRBJ2-6; D is perhaps TRBD2 (5 bases). The V end lost 2 bases, the J end lost 2 bases, and 10 bases lay between the germline ends. The V gene's germline CDR1 is SNHLY and CDR2 FYNNEI. The CDR3 spans 16 residues. The CDR3 region is CASSEFRGTGANVLTF. Here the CDR3 DNA reads TGTGCCAGCAGTGAATTCCGGGGTACTGGGGCCAACGTCCTGACTTTC. The complete variable domain, with remaining parts taken from reference TRBV2 and TRBJ2-6, reads EPEVTQTPSHQVTQMGQEVILRCVPISNHLYFYWYRQILGQKVEFLVSFYNNEISEKSEIFDDQFSVERPDGSNFTLKIRSTKLEDSAMYFCASSEFRGTGANVLTFGAGSRLTVL.

The rearrangement uses TRBV6-2 or TRBV6-3 and TRBJ1-2, with 7 bases matching TRBD1. In germline, CDR1 is MNHEY, CDR2 SVGEGT. The CDR3 is made up of 13 amino acids. Trimming removed 5 bases from V and 4 bases from J; junction bases left unmatched: 4. The CDR3 region is CASSPGQAYGYTF. As DNA, the CDR3 is TGTGCCAGCAGTCCCGGACAGGCCTATGGCTACACCTTC.

The rearrangement links TRBV7-9 to TRBJ1-2, with 9 bases that match TRBD1. V lost 3 bases, J lost 4 bases, and 0 bases stayed unmatched. The CDR3 spans 13 residues. From germline, CDR1 is SEHNR and CDR2 FQNEAQ (reference sequence). CDR3 region: CASSLDRGYGYTF. Written as DNA, the CDR3 is TGTGCCAGCAGCTTGGACAGGGGCTATGGCTACACCTTC.

The gene calls are TRBV5-1 and TRBJ2-3; D is uncertain. Looked up from germline, CDR1 is SGHRS and CDR2 is YFSETQ. The CDR3 contains 16 residues. The ends were cut back, 2 bases at V and 2 bases at J, with 15 bases in the middle. Written as DNA, the CDR3 is TGCGCCAGCAGCTTTCGGCTACTTGCCGTCACAGATACGCAGTATTTT. Its translation is CASSFRLLAVTDTQYF.

This chain connects TRBV23-1 to TRBJ2-7; D may correspond to TRBD1 or TRBD2 (6 bases each). TRBV23-1 is labeled an ORF, and its function is uncertain. V lost 2 bases, J lost 3 bases, and 26 bases lay in between. There are 19 residues in the CDR3. For the CDR3, the DNA is TGCGCCAGCAGTCAAATCTGGGGGGCGCGGCGAGCCAATTTCTACGAGCAGTACTTC. This sequence encodes CASSQIWGARRANFYEQYF.

V gene TRBV10-3 combines with J gene TRBJ2-7, with TRBD2 matching over 7 bases. Germline V lookup: CDR1 ENHRY, CDR2 SYGVKD. The junction had 6 bases not matched to a gene; V was cut back by 10 bases and J by 0 bases. The length of the CDR3 is 13 residues. The CDR3 DNA reads TGTGCCACCCTAGCGGAACGCTCCTACGAGCAGTACTTC. This translates into CATLAERSYEQYF.

This CDR3 reads CASSLVPGGTLNYEQYF. CDR3 DNA: TGTGCCAGCAGCTTAGTCCCAGGGGGCACCTTAAACTACGAGCAGTACTTC. This chain links TRBV7-2 with TRBJ2-7; 8 bases map to TRBD1. V lost 1 base, J lost 3 bases, and 11 bases stayed unmatched. The CDR3 covers 17 residues. Germline CDR1 is SGHTA and CDR2 is FQGNSA. Supplemented by reference TRBV7-2 and TRBJ2-7, the full variable domain reads GAGVSQSPSNKVTEKGKDVELRCDPISGHTALYWYRQSLGQGLEFLIYFQGNSAPDKSGLPSDRFSAERTGGSVSTLTIQRTQQEDSAVYLCASSLVPGGTLNYEQYFGPGTRLTVT.

The genes are TRBV14 and TRBJ2-7; perhaps TRBD1 as D (5 bases). The CDR3 is 14 amino acids. Looked up from germline, CDR1 is SGHDN and CDR2 is FVKESK. Trimming removed 5 bases from V and 3 bases from J, with 14 bases in between. CDR3 region: CASSWGGVIYEQYF. The CDR3, as DNA: TGTGCCAGCAGCTGGGGCGGTGTAATCTACGAGCAGTACTTC. Variable domain in full (rest from reference TRBV14 and TRBJ2-7): EAGVTQFPSHSVIEKGQTVTLRCDPISGHDNLYWYRRVMGKEIKFLLHFVKESKQDESGMPNNRFLAERTGGTYSTLKVQPAELEDSGVYFCASSWGGVIYEQYFGPGTRLTVT.

The chain combines TRBV28 with TRBJ1-1; possible D gene TRBD1, 5 bases. V gave up 6 bases and J gave up 5 bases, with 16 bases separating them. The germline V gene encodes CDR1 MDHEN and CDR2 SYDVKM. The CDR3 contains 14 residues. CDR3 sequence reads: CASSPPSGGTEAFF. The CDR3 DNA reads as TGTGCCAGCAGCCCACCATCGGGGGGGACTGAAGCTTTCTTT.

V gene TRBV6-5 combines with J gene TRBJ2-7; tentatively, D is TRBD1 or TRBD2 (5 bases each). The CDR3 is 13 amino acids. Germline CDR1 is MNHEY and CDR2 is SVGAGI. V was cut by 5 bases and J by 3 bases, with 11 bases left in between. The CDR3 loop reads CASSPGRLYEQYF. CDR3 DNA sequence: TGTGCCAGCAGTCCGGGACGTCTCTACGAGCAGTACTTC.

The rearrangement uses TRBV27 and TRBJ1-1; 10 bases map to TRBD1. The germline gives CDR1 MNHEY, CDR2 SMNVEV (reference sequence). The CDR3 extends over 16 amino acids. Trimming removed 3 bases from V and 3 bases from J; junction bases left unmatched: 7. Written as DNA, the CDR3 is TGTGCCAGCAGTTTTGGGGTCGGGACAGGGGACACTGAAGCTTTCTTT. The encoded protein is CASSFGVGTGDTEAFF.

This chain uses TRBV7-2 with TRBJ2-7; TRBD1 aligns across 8 bases. The germline V gene has CDR1 SGHTA and CDR2 FQGNSA. The CDR3 extends over 15 amino acids. J gave up 5 bases and V 4 bases, and 10 bases lay outside the gene matches. The CDR3 loop reads CASSYQPGQVHEQYF. The CDR3 DNA follows: TGTGCCAGCAGCTATCAACCGGGACAGGTCCACGAGCAGTACTTC.

The J gene is TRBJ1-5, the V gene TRBV27; 9 nucleotides agree with TRBD1. Germline V gives CDR1 MNHEY, CDR2 SMNVEV (reference sequence). The CDR3 consists of 19 residues. The V gene end was trimmed by 5 bases and the J gene end by 0 bases; junction bases not matched to a gene: 14. The CDR3 loop reads CASSASPGTGYLSNQPQHF. The CDR3 region has the DNA TGTGCCAGCAGTGCCTCCCCAGGGACAGGGTATCTTAGCAATCAGCCCCAGCATTTT.

V usage is TRBV27 and J usage is TRBJ1-2; TRBD1 agrees at 7 bases. V was clipped by 6 bases and J by 3 bases; unmatched bases: 7. From germline, CDR1 is MNHEY and CDR2 SMNVEV (reference sequence). The CDR3 is 14 amino acids. The CDR3 reads CASRRTGQDYGYTF. The CDR3 bases are TGTGCCAGCAGGCGAACCGGACAGGACTATGGCTACACCTTC.

V gene TRBV19 combines with J gene TRBJ1-2; 9 bases line up with TRBD1. From germline, CDR1 is LNHDA and CDR2 SQIVND (reference sequence). This CDR3 is 16 amino acids long. V was pared by 7 bases and J by 4 bases, with 13 bases of the junction left unmatched. CDR3 DNA: TGTGCCAGTACAATGGGGACAGGGTCGTGGGGCTATGGCTACACCTTC. This sequence encodes CASTMGTGSWGYGYTF.

The V call is TRBV7-3, the J call TRBJ2-7; unclear D gene. Germline V gives CDR1 SGHTA, CDR2 FQGTGA. The CDR3 length is 13 residues. V was pared by 2 bases and J by 3 bases, with 8 bases between. The CDR3 spells CASSLSGGYEQYF. CDR3 DNA sequence: TGTGCCAGCAGCTTATCCGGCGGCTACGAGCAGTACTTC.

The V gene is TRBV27, the J gene TRBJ1-1; weak D call: TRBD1 (6 bases). V lost 3 bases to trimming and J lost 3 bases, with 11 bases between them. Looked up from germline, CDR1 is MNHEY and CDR2 is SMNVEV (reference sequence). The CDR3 covers 14 residues. The CDR3 here is CASSLTGADTEAFF. In nucleotides, the CDR3 is TGTGCCAGCAGTTTGACGGGGGCGGACACTGAAGCTTTCTTT.

The CDR3 DNA sequence: TGTGCCAGCAGCCAAGCATGGCAGGGGGCCTACGAGCAGTACTTC. Its protein is CASSQAWQGAYEQYF. The chain uses TRBV3-1 (or the pseudogene TRBV3-2) and TRBJ2-7, with 7 bases matching TRBD1. Germline-derived CDR1 and CDR2 are LGHDT and YNNKEL (reference sequence). CDR3 length equals 15 residues. V lost 1 base to trimming and J lost 2 bases; unmatched junction nucleotides: 5.

This clone was found once. CDR3 loop: CASRPYGDGGYNEQFF. As DNA, the CDR3 is TGTGCCAGCAGGCCCTACGGGGACGGGGGGTACAATGAGCAGTTCTTC. The V call is TRBV7-9, the J call TRBJ2-1; 7 nucleotides agree with TRBD2. Germline V gene sequence: CDR1 SEHNR, CDR2 FQNEAQ (reference sequence). V lost 6 bases to trimming and J lost 4 bases; unmatched junction nucleotides: 12. The CDR3 length is 16 residues.

This clone is a singleton in its sample. The chain joins TRBV5-4 to TRBJ2-7, with TRBD1 matching 9 bases. The J segment lost 2 bases and the V segment lost 0 bases, leaving 0 bases of the junction unmatched. Germline CDR1 SGHNT, CDR2 YYREEE (reference sequence). The CDR3 has 14 amino acids. CDR3 nucleotides: TGTGCCAGCAGCTTGGGACAGGGGGCCTACGAGCAGTACTTC. Translated: CASSLGQGAYEQYF.

The chain combines TRBV5-5 with TRBJ1-2, with D unresolved. Per germline, CDR1 SGHKS and CDR2 YYEKEE (reference sequence). The V gene lost 4 bases and the J gene lost 8 bases, with 27 bases spanning the gap. The CDR3 consists of 17 residues. The CDR3 loop reads CASSVFNYGQEERGYTF. CDR3 DNA sequence: TGTGCCAGCAGCGTCTTCAATTATGGGCAGGAGGAGAGAGGCTACACCTTC.

This chain joins TRBV10-3 and TRBJ1-1; no clear D gene. The germline V gene has CDR1 ENHRY and CDR2 SYGVKD. The CDR3 totals 14 residues. V was clipped by 2 bases and J by 5 bases, with 12 bases between them. Written as DNA, the CDR3 is TGTGCCATCAGTGAGGGGGAGGGCGGTACTGAAGCTTTCTTT. Its translation is CAISEGEGGTEAFF.

V gene TRBV9 combines with J gene TRBJ2-1; D is unclear. Germline V gene data show CDR1 as SGDLS and CDR2 as YYNGEE. V was pared by 0 bases and J by 4 bases, with 8 bases between. This CDR3 contains 14 residues. The CDR3 sequence: CASSVGLGYNEQFF. CDR3 nucleotides: TGTGCCAGCAGCGTAGGGTTAGGGTACAATGAGCAGTTCTTC.

Only a few counts were recorded for this clone. This chain connects TRBV14 to TRBJ1-2; D gene uncertain. Trimming removed 0 bases at V and 4 bases at J, with 12 bases between. The CDR3 consists of 15 residues. Germline-derived CDR1 and CDR2 are SGHDN and FVKESK. The CDR3 nucleotides read TGTGCCAGCAGCCAAGATTCATGGCCCGGCTATGGCTACACCTTC. Translated: CASSQDSWPGYGYTF.

This chain connects TRBV29-1 to TRBJ1-2; D remains ambiguous. V shed 3 bases and J shed 4 bases, with 15 bases lying between them. CDR1 is SQVTM, CDR2 ANQGSEA, per germline. The CDR3 spans 14 residues. CDR3 nucleotide sequence: TGCAGCGTTGATTGGGCCCGTGGGAGCTATGGCTACACCTTC. Translated: CSVDWARGSYGYTF.

The gene calls are TRBV28 and TRBJ2-3; D possibly corresponds to TRBD2 (6 bases). In germline, CDR1 is MDHEN, CDR2 SYDVKM. The V end lost 8 bases, the J end lost 0 bases, and 12 bases lay between the germline ends. There are 14 residues in the CDR3. The CDR3 DNA reads as TGTGCCAGCCGAACCGGGACTAGCACAGATACGCAGTATTTT. It is translated as CASRTGTSTDTQYF.

The V and J genes are TRBV4-3 and TRBJ2-3; D remains ambiguous. The CDR3 runs 17 residues. The germline gives CDR1 LGHNA, CDR2 YSLEER. Trimming removed 5 bases from V and 1 base from J, with 19 bases in between. CDR3 sequence: CASSAQAFSDRTDTQYF. CDR3 coding DNA: TGCGCCAGCAGCGCCCAAGCTTTCAGCGATCGCACAGATACGCAGTATTTT.